This TCR beta chain was profiled in a study of early T cells in non-severe SARS-CoV-2 infection. This CDR3 has 13 residues. Germline values: CDR1 KGHDR, CDR2 SFDVKD. V was clipped by 4 bases and J by 10 bases, with 12 bases between them. Study-wide results and limits: VDJdb matching, biased toward anti-spike CD8 responses, missed private and CD4 specificities.

The protocol attached unique molecular identifiers to individual cDNA molecules. TCRdb reanalysed the 5' RACE reads using MiXCR and keeps one entry per CDR3 protein. The sample includes 15,000 to 20,000 distinct CDR3 sequences, under 6.5% of them seen just once. This clonotype was picked up many times. Its specificity is unknown. This TCR was sampled from an adult who was a healthcare worker with PCR-confirmed SARS-CoV-2 infection or an uninfected control (not recorded which). The sample was whole blood. This rearrangement joins TRBV24-1 to TRBJ2-2; no definite D call. In nucleotides, the CDR3 is TGTGCCACCAGTGACGACCTTCGAGAGGAGCTGTTTTTT. Translated: CATSDDLREELFF.